The rows below give T cell receptor beta chains drawn from one sample of a study of blood T cell repertoires in COVID-19. The table came from immunoSEQ multiplex PCR; TCRdb's copy has only in-frame clones and leaves some out. The sample lists around 150,000 clones, about four fifths occurring once. Input material: peripheral blood. These TCRs come from a man aged 55 to 70 with active or convalescent COVID-19. Each CDR3 is given with its conserved first and last residue. A D gene is named only where the DNA matches it firmly. Size is stated for part of the rows, as once, few or many counts, or as a class when the clone is expanded.

TRBJ1-4 TRBV7-9 few - CASSSSGVGEKLFF TGTGCCAGCAGCTCTTCAGGGGTGGGTGAAAAACTGTTTTTT
TRBJ1-2 TRBV6-5 - TRBD1 CASRPGQGNYGYTF TGTGCCAGCAGGCCGGGACAGGGTAACTATGGCTACACCTTC
TRBJ2-3 TRBV6-1 - - CASSESLGGTQYF TGTGCCAGCAGTGAAAGCCTCGGAGGTACGCAGTATTTT
TRBJ1-1 TRBV5-4 - - CASSLDRVTEAFF TGTGCCAGCAGCTTGGATCGGGTCACTGAAGCTTTCTTT
TRBJ2-7 TRBV9 - - CASSGFYGEEQYF TGTGCCAGCAGCGGCTTCTATGGGGAGGAGCAGTACTTC
TRBJ2-5 TRBV5-6 - - CASSLGVGEYTETQYF TGTGCCAGCAGCTTGGGGGTCGGGGAATACACGGAGACCCAGTACTTC
TRBJ1-2 TRBV18 few - CASSPSGRGYTF TGTGCCAGCTCACCATCCGGTCGTGGCTACACCTTC
TRBJ2-3 TRBV6-4 - TRBD2 CASKTSGGADTQYF TGTGCCAGCAAGACTAGCGGGGGGGCAGATACGCAGTATTTT
TRBJ1-2 TRBV3-1/TRBV3-2 - - CASSQGIVAYGYTF TGTGCCAGCAGTCAAGGTATTGTAGCCTATGGCTACACCTTC
TRBJ2-5 TRBV7-6 - TRBD2 CASSSSLAGGMKTQYF TGTGCCAGCAGCTCATCATTAGCGGGGGGGATGAAGACCCAGTACTTC
TRBJ1-1 TRBV5-1 - TRBD1 CASRFDRGATEAFF TGCGCCAGCAGATTCGACAGGGGAGCCACTGAAGCTTTCTTT
TRBJ1-1 TRBV6-6 - TRBD1 CASSYGGGTGMTEAFF TGTGCCAGCAGTTATGGGGGCGGGACAGGGATGACTGAAGCTTTCTTT
TRBJ2-1 TRBV27 - TRBD2 CASRSVGAGINEQFF TGTGCCAGCAGGTCCGTAGGAGCGGGAATCAATGAGCAGTTCTTC
TRBJ2-2 TRBV10-3 - TRBD2 CAIRGAGGPEELFF TGTGCCATCAGAGGAGCGGGGGGGCCGGAGGAGCTGTTTTTT